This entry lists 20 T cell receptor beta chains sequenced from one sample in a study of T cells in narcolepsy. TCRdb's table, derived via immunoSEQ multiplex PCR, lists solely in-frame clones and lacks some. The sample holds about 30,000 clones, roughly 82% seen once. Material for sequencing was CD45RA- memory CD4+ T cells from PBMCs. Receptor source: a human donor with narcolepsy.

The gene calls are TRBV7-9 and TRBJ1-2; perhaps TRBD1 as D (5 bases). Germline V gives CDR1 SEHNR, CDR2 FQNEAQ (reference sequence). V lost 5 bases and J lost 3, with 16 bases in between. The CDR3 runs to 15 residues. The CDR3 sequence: CASSRGWGEDYGYTF. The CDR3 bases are TGTGCCAGCAGCCGCGGTTGGGGGGAGGACTATGGCTACACCTTC.

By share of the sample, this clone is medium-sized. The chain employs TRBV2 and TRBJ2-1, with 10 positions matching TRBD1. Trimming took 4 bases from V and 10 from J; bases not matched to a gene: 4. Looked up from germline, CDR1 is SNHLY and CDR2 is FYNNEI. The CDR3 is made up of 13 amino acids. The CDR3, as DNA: TGTGCCAGCAGTGGGGACAGGGGTCGAGAGCAGTTCTTC. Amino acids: CASSGDRGREQFF.

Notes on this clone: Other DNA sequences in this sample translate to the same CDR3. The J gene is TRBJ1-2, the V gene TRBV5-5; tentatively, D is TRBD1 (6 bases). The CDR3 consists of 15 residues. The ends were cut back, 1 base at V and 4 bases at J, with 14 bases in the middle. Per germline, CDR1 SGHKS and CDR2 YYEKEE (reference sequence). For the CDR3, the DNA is TGTGCCAGCAGCTTGAGACAGGCTCCTCTCTATGGCTACACCTTC. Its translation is CASSLRQAPLYGYTF.

The CDR3 is CASTGLAGGYEQFF. The CDR3 region has the DNA TGTGCCAGTACGGGACTAGCGGGGGGGTATGAGCAGTTCTTC. J is TRBJ2-1 and V is TRBV2, with 16 bases lining up with TRBD2. The CDR3 extends over 14 amino acids. CDR1 is SNHLY and CDR2 is FYNNEI in the germline V gene. V gave up 9 bases and J gave up 8 bases; unmatched junction bases: 4.

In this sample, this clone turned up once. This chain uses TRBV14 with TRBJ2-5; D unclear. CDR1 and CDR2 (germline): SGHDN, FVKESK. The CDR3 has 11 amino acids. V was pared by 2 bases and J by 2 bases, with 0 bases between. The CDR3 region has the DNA TGTGCCAGCAGCCAACAAGAGACCCAGTACTTC. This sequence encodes CASSQQETQYF.

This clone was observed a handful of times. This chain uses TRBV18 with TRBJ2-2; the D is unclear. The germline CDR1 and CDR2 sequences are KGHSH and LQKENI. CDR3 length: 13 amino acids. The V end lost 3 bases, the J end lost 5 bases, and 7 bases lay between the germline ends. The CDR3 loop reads CASSPLETGELFF. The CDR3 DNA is TGTGCCAGCTCACCCTTGGAAACCGGGGAGCTGTTTTTT.

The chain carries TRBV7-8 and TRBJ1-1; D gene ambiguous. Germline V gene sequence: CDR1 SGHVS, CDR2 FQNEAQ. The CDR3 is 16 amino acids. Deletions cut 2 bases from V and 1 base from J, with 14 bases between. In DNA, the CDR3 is TGTGCCAGCAGCTTAAGGGCAGGATGGGGGAACACTGAAGCTTTCTTT. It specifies CASSLRAGWGNTEAFF.

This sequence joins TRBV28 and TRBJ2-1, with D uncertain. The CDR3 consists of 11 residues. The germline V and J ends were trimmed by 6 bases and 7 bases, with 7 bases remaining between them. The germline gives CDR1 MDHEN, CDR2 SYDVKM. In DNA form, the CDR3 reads TGTGCCAGCAGCACCTTGAATGAGCAGTTCTTC. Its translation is CASSTLNEQFF. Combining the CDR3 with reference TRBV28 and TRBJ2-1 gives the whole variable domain DVKVTQSSRYLVKRTGEKVFLECVQDMDHENMFWYRQDPGLGLRLIYFSYDVKMKEKGDIPEGYSVSREKKERFSLILESASTNQTSMYLCASSTLNEQFFGPGTRLTVL.

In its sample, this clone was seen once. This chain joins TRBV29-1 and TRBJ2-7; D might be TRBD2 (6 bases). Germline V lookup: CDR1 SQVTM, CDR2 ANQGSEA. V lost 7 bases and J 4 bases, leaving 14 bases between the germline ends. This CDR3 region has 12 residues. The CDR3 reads CSARDWQYEQYF. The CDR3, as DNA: TGCAGCGCCCGGGACTGGCAGTACGAGCAGTACTTC.

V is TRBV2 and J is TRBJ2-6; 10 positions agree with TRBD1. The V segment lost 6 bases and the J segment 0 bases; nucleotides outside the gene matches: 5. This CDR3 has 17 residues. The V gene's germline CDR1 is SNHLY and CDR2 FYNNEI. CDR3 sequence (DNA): TGTGCCAGCAGCCCGGGACAGGGGAACTCTGGGGCCAACGTCCTGACTTTC. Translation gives CASSPGQGNSGANVLTF.

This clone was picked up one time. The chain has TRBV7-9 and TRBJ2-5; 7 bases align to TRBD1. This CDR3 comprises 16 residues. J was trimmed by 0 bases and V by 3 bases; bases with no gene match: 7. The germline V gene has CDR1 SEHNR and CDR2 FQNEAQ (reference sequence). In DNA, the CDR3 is TGTGCCAGCAGCTTTGGGGACAGACAGTACCAAGAGACCCAGTACTTC. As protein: CASSFGDRQYQETQYF.

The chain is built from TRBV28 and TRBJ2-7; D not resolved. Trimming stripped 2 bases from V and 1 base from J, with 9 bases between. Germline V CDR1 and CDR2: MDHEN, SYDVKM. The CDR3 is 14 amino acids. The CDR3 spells CASSLARLSYEQYF. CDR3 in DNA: TGTGCCAGCAGTTTAGCCCGACTGTCCTACGAGCAGTACTTC.

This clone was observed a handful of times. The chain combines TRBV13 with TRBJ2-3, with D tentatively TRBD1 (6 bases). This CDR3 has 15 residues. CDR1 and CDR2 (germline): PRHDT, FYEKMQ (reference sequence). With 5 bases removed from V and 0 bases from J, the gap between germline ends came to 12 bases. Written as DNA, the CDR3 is TGTGCCAGCAGCCTCCGGACAGCGAGCACAGATACGCAGTATTTT. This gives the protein CASSLRTASTDTQYF.

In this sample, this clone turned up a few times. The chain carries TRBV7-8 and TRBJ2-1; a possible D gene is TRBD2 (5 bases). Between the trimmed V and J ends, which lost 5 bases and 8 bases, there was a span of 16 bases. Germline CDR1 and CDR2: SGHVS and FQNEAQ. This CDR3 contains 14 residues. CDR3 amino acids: CASSPGRFTHEQFF. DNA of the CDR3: TGTGCCAGCAGCCCGGGGAGATTTACCCATGAGCAGTTCTTC. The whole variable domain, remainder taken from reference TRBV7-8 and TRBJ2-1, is GAGVSQSPRYKVAKRGQDVALRCDPISGHVSLFWYQQALGQGPEFLTYFQNEAQLDKSGLPSDRFFAERPEGSVSTLKIQRTQQEDSAVYLCASSPGRFTHEQFFGPGTRLTVL.

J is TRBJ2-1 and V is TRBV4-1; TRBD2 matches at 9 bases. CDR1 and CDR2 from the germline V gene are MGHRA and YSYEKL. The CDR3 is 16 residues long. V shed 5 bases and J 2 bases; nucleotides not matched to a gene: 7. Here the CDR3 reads CASSLSLAGAYNEQFF. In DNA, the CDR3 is TGCGCCAGCAGCTTATCCTTAGCGGGAGCCTACAATGAGCAGTTCTTC.

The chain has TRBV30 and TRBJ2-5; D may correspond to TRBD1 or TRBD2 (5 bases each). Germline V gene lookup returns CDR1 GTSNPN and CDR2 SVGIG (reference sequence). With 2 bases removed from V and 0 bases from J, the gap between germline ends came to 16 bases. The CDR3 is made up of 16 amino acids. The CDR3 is CAWSRKGWGNQETQYF. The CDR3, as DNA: TGTGCCTGGAGTCGCAAGGGATGGGGGAACCAAGAGACCCAGTACTTC.

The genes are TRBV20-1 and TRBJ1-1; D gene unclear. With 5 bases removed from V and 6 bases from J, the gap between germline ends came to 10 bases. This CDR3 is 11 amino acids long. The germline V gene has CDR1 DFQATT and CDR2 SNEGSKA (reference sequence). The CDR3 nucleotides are TGCAGTGCTCGGAGAGTGTCTGAAGCTTTCTTT. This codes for CSARRVSEAFF.

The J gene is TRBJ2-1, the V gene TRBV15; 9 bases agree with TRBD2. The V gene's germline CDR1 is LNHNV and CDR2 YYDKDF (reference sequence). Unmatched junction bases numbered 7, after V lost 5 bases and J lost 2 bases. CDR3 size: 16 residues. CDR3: CATSPLLAGAYNEQFF. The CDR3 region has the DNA TGTGCCACCAGCCCTCTCTTAGCGGGGGCCTACAATGAGCAGTTCTTC.

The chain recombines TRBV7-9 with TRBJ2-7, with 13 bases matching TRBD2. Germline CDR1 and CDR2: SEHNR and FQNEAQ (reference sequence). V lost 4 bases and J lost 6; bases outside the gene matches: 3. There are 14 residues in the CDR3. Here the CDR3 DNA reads TGTGCCAGCAGCTCGGGACTAGCGGGAAGCGAGCAGTACTTC. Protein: CASSSGLAGSEQYF.

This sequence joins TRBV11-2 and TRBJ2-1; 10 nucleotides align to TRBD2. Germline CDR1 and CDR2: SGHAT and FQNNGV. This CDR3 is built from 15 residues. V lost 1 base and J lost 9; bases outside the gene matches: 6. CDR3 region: CASSLGLAGVVEQFF. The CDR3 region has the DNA TGTGCCAGCAGCTTAGGTCTAGCGGGAGTCGTTGAGCAGTTCTTC.